The 11 T cell receptor beta chains presented below share a single source sample, sequenced in a study of cytomegalovirus exposure and HLA in healthy donors. The PCR employed 60 Vbeta primers together with 13 Jbeta primers. Produced via immunoSEQ multiplex PCR; TCRdb's table is partial and in-frame only. This table has roughly 160,000 clones, approximately 84% appearing once. Sequencing input: PBMCs. All receptors derive from a woman in her forties or fifties in good health and CMV-seropositive.

This clone was found once. The rearrangement uses TRBV9 and TRBJ2-3; D is possibly TRBD1 (6 bases). The ends were cut back, 3 bases at V and 0 bases at J, with 14 bases in the middle. The CDR3 has 16 amino acids. Per germline, CDR1 SGDLS and CDR2 YYNGEE. This CDR3 reads CASSAQGRASTDTQYF. The CDR3 DNA follows: TGTGCCAGCAGCGCACAGGGCAGGGCTAGCACAGATACGCAGTATTTT.

The V and J genes are TRBV5-4 and TRBJ2-2, with a possible D match to TRBD1 (5 bases). This CDR3 comprises 14 residues. Germline loops: CDR1 SGHNT, CDR2 YYREEE (reference sequence). The germline V and J ends were trimmed by 0 bases and 7 bases, with 10 bases remaining between them. CDR3 bases: TGTGCCAGCAGCTTGGAACAGGAAGGCGGGGAGCTGTTTTTT. Protein sequence: CASSLEQEGGELFF.

J is TRBJ2-3 and V is TRBV7-2; possibly TRBD1 for D (6 bases). CDR1 is SGHTA, CDR2 FQGNSA, per germline. Trimming took off 8 bases at V and 6 bases at J, with 12 bases between the two ends. This CDR3 is built from 12 residues. DNA of the CDR3: TGTGCCAGCTTGGGGGCAGCTGATACGCAGTATTTT. This encodes CASLGAADTQYF. Based on the CDR3 plus reference TRBV7-2 and TRBJ2-3, the full variable domain is GAGVSQSPSNKVTEKGKDVELRCDPISGHTALYWYRQSLGQGLEFLIYFQGNSAPDKSGLPSDRFSAERTGGSVSTLTIQRTQQEDSAVYLCASLGAADTQYFGPGTRLTVL.

The V and J genes are TRBV7-8 and TRBJ1-1, with TRBD1 as a possible D gene (5 bases). Germline CDR1 reads SGHVS; CDR2 reads FQNEAQ. The V end lost 0 bases, the J end lost 7 bases, and 12 bases lay between the germline ends. The CDR3 sequence is 14 residues long. DNA for the CDR3: TGTGCCAGCAGCTTAGCTAGAACAGGCTTTGAAGCTTTCTTT. Encoded protein: CASSLARTGFEAFF.

V is TRBV4-1 and J is TRBJ2-1, with 11 bases identical to TRBD2. This CDR3 spans 17 amino acids. With 2 bases clipped from V and 7 bases from J, the junction kept 10 bases outside the gene matches. Per germline, CDR1 MGHRA and CDR2 YSYEKL. The CDR3 DNA sequence: TGCGCCAGCAGCCAAACCCCCACTAGCGGGAGTGGGAATGAGCAGTTCTTC. This gives the protein CASSQTPTSGSGNEQFF.

The count of this clone is one. This rearrangement joins TRBV28 to TRBJ1-1; 12 bases fit TRBD1. This CDR3 contains 18 residues. The trim removed 5 bases at V and 0 bases at J, leaving 10 bases unmatched. Germline V gene data show CDR1 as MDHEN and CDR2 as SYDVKM. CDR3 region: CASSPPLWDRGLNTEAFF. Written as DNA, the CDR3 is TGTGCCAGCAGTCCTCCCCTATGGGACAGGGGGCTGAACACTGAAGCTTTCTTT.

The chain links TRBV6-4 to TRBJ1-6; D not certain. CDR1 and CDR2 (germline): MRHNA, SNTAGT. V dropped 3 bases and J dropped 9 bases, with 9 bases sitting between them. The CDR3 length is 13 residues. The CDR3 DNA reads as TGTGCCAGCAGTGAGCAACCCGGTTCACCCCTCCACTTT. Its translation: CASSEQPGSPLHF.

The V gene is TRBV5-4, the J gene TRBJ1-5, with D unclear. With 0 bases removed from V and 0 bases from J, the gap between germline ends came to 7 bases. CDR1 is SGHNT, CDR2 YYREEE, per germline (reference sequence). The CDR3 totals 15 residues. The DNA for the CDR3 is TGTGCCAGCAGCTTGGGGCAGGATAGCAATCAGCCCCAGCATTTT. Amino acids: CASSLGQDSNQPQHF.

This chain links TRBV28 with TRBJ2-3; 15 bases fit TRBD2. CDR1 is MDHEN and CDR2 is SYDVKM in the germline V gene. The CDR3 is 17 residues long. Unmatched junction bases numbered 8, after V lost 3 bases and J lost 7 bases. The CDR3 loop reads CASSLRPGTSGRYTQYF. Here the CDR3 DNA reads TGTGCCAGCAGTTTGCGGCCCGGGACTAGCGGGAGGTATACGCAGTATTTT.

A single count supports this clone. The chain carries TRBV25-1 and TRBJ2-3, with 8 bases aligning to TRBD1. Germline V gene sequence: CDR1 MGHDK, CDR2 SYGVNS. The CDR3 contains 15 residues. V was pared by 6 bases and J by 4 bases, with 9 bases of the junction left unmatched. The CDR3 reads CASRGDRTPADTQYF. The CDR3 bases are TGTGCCAGCAGGGGGGACAGGACCCCCGCAGATACGCAGTATTTT.

V usage is TRBV7-2 and J usage is TRBJ2-7; 8 bases map to TRBD2. The V and J ends lost 2 bases and 3 bases, in that order; junction bases with no gene match: 3. The CDR3 sequence is 14 residues long. Per germline, CDR1 SGHTA and CDR2 FQGNSA. The CDR3 sequence is CASSLRLAGYEQYF. The CDR3, as DNA: TGTGCCAGCAGCTTACGGCTAGCGGGCTACGAGCAGTACTTC.